This TCR beta chain was obtained from a study of blood T cell repertoires in COVID-19. In the authors' methods: Nucleated cell number was recorded as an estimate derived from reference gene primer amplification. Sequenced by immunoSEQ multiplex PCR; TCRdb stores in-frame clones only, minus some. For V, J and clone size, that table is used; D and trimming come from the DNA. This sample has 60,000 to 70,000 clones, with 85% to 90% found just once. CDR1 and CDR2 from the germline V gene are SGHRS and YFSETQ. The CDR3 is made up of 14 amino acids. Trimming left V 2 bases short and J 5 bases short, with 10 bases between.

The source material was peripheral blood. The receptor was derived from a man at least 80 years old with acute or convalescent COVID-19. This sequence joins TRBV5-1 and TRBJ1-4, with no clear D. CDR3 loop: CASSFSGRNEKLFF. The CDR3 bases are TGCGCCAGCAGCTTCTCCGGGAGGAATGAAAAACTGTTTTTT.